This TCR beta chain was obtained from a study of PD-1 blockade in classical Hodgkin lymphoma. General observations from the study: Exclusion applied to patients who initiated nivolumab less than 1 year following ASCT. Significantly greater TCR diversity emerged by C4D1 in CD4+ cells but not CD8+ cells.

Generated by immunoSEQ multiplex PCR, the TCRdb table keeps only in-frame clones and is missing some. The data hold roughly 46,000 clones, with around 74% observed a single time. The CDR3 consists of 12 residues. Trimming removed 7 bases at V and 15 bases at J, with 19 bases between. In regard to this clone: What it recognizes is unknown.

Time point of the sample: cycle 4 day 1 (C4D1), after less than 7 weeks of nivolumab. No patient escaped relapse after autologous stem cell transplantation, and brentuximab vedotin exposure varied. The V gene is TRBV23-1, the J gene TRBJ2-1; D perhaps matches TRBD2 (6 bases). TRBV23-1 is an open reading frame, and its role is uncertain. This receptor was obtained from a human donor with classical Hodgkin lymphoma. Sequenced material: peripheral blood mononuclear cells (PBMCs), taken before the fourth cycle of nivolumab. This CDR3 reads CASTWGERWPFF. Written as DNA, the CDR3 is TGCGCCAGCACATGGGGGGAGCGATGGCCGTTCTTC.